Shown below are 5 T cell receptor beta chains from a single sample sequenced in a study of control samples from healthy donors and cancer patients. Here immunoSEQ multiplex PCR was the method, and the copy in TCRdb shows in-frame clones only, minus some. The sample has around 120,000 clones; over 75% are singletons. The sample taken for sequencing was PBMCs. The receptors were gathered from a woman between 50 and 59 years old with colorectal cancer.

This chain uses TRBV12-5 with TRBJ1-3; perhaps TRBD1 as D (6 bases). Trimming pared 6 bases from V and 1 base from J, leaving 13 bases between. Per germline, CDR1 LGHNT and CDR2 FRNRAP. The length of the CDR3 is 15 residues. The CDR3 nucleotides read TGTGCTAGTGGACCTAACAGGGTATCTGGAAACACCATATATTTT. Amino acids: CASGPNRVSGNTIYF.

This rearrangement joins TRBV11-2 to TRBJ2-7, with 10 bases matching TRBD1. This CDR3 is built from 14 residues. CDR1 is SGHAT, CDR2 FQNNGV, per germline. The J segment lost 2 bases and the V segment lost 4 bases, leaving 2 bases of the junction unmatched. CDR3 loop: CASSYGQGAYEQYF. For the CDR3, the DNA is TGTGCCAGCAGCTACGGACAGGGGGCCTACGAGCAGTACTTC.

The genes are TRBV6-5 and TRBJ1-4; TRBD1 matches 8 bases. V was clipped by 8 bases and J by 7 bases; unmatched bases: 3. The CDR3 loop spans 12 amino acids. CDR1 and CDR2 from the germline V gene are MNHEY and SVGAGI. The CDR3 coding sequence is TGTGCCAGCCGGACAGGGATTGAAAAACTGTTTTTT. Translated, it gives CASRTGIEKLFF.

CDR3 protein: CASSLARNTIYF. The CDR3 DNA follows: TGTGCCAGCAGTTTAGCCCGAAACACCATATATTTT. The rearrangement links TRBV12-3 or TRBV12-4 to TRBJ1-3; D is unresolved. The CDR3 contains 12 residues. The V end lost 0 bases, the J end lost 5 bases, and 2 bases lay between the germline ends.

The gene calls are TRBV29-1 and TRBJ1-3; 7 bases align to TRBD1. The length of the CDR3 is 14 residues. Germline CDR1 is SQVTM and CDR2 is ANQGSEA. V gave up 2 bases and J gave up 2 bases; unmatched junction bases: 3. The CDR3 region has the DNA TGCAGCGTTGAAAAGGGGGCAACTGGAAACACCATATATTTT. As protein: CSVEKGATGNTIYF. The entire variable domain, with the rest obtained from reference TRBV29-1 and TRBJ1-3, is as follows: SAVISQKPSRDICQRGTSLTIQCQVDSQVTMMFWYRQQPGQSLTLIATANQGSEATYESGFVIDKFPISRPNLTFSTLTVSNMSPEDSSIYLCSVEKGATGNTIYFGEGSWLTVV.